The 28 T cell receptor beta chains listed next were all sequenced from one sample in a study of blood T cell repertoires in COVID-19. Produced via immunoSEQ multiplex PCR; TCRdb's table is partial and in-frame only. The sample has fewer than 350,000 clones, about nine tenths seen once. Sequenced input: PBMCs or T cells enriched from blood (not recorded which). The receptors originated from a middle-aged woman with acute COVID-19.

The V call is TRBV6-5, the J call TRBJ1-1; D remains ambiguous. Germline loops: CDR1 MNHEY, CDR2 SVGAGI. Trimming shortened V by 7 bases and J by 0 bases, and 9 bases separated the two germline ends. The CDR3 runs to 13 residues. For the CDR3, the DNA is TGTGCCAGCATTCGTTCCGTGAACACTGAAGCTTTCTTT. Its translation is CASIRSVNTEAFF.

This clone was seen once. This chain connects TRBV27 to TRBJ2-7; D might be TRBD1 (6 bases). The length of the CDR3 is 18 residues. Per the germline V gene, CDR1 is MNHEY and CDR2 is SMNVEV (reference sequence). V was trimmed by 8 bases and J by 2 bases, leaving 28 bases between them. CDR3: CASGGVGQMNFNTYEQYF. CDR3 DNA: TGTGCCAGCGGTGGGGTAGGACAGATGAATTTTAATACCTACGAGCAGTACTTC.

In nucleotides, the CDR3 is TGTGCCAGCAGTCTTTCCCTGGGGGGTGGCTATGGCTACACCTTC. This gives the protein CASSLSLGGGYGYTF. The rearrangement joins TRBV6-5 to TRBJ1-2; tentative D call: TRBD1 (5 bases). Deletions cut 5 bases from V and 4 bases from J, with 17 bases between. The CDR3 totals 15 residues. Germline CDR1 is MNHEY and CDR2 is SVGAGI.

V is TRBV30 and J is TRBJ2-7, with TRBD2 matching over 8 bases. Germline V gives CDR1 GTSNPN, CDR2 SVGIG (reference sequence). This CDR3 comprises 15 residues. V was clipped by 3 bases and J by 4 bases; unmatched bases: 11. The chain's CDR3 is CAWRFGGGLGYEQYF. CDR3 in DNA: TGTGCCTGGAGGTTTGGCGGGGGGTTAGGATACGAGCAGTACTTC.

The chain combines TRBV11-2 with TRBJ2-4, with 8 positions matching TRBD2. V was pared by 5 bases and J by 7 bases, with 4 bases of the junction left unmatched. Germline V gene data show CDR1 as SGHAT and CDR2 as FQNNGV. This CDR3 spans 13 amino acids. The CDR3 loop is CASSPGGGNIQYF. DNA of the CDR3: TGTGCCAGCAGCCCCGGGGGGGGGAACATTCAGTACTTC.

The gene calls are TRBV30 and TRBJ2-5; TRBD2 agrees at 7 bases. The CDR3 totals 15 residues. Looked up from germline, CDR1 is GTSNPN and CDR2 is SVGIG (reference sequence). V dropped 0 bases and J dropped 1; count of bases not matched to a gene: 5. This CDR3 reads CAWSVKRGVQETQYF. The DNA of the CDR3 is TGTGCCTGGAGTGTTAAGCGGGGAGTCCAAGAGACCCAGTACTTC.

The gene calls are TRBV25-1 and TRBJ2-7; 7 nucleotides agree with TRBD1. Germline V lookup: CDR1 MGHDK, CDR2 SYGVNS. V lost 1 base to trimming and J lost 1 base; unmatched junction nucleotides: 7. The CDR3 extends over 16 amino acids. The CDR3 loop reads CASSESLRTGSYEQYF. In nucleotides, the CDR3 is TGTGCCAGCAGTGAATCTCTAAGGACAGGTTCCTACGAGCAGTACTTC.

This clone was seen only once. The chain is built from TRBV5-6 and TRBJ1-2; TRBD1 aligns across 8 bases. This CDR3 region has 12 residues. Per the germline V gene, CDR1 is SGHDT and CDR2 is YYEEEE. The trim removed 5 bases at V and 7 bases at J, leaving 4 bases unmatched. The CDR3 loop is CASRSTGVGYTF. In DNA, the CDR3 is TGTGCCAGCAGATCGACAGGGGTTGGCTACACCTTC.

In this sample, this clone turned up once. CDR3 in DNA: TGTGCCAGCAGCGGGACAGGGGGCAACACCGGGGAGCTGTTTTTT. It encodes CASSGTGGNTGELFF. The chain links TRBV6-5 to TRBJ2-2; 12 bases line up with TRBD1. Germline V gene sequence: CDR1 MNHEY, CDR2 SVGAGI. The CDR3 covers 15 residues. Unmatched junction bases numbered 1, after V lost 6 bases and J lost 2 bases.

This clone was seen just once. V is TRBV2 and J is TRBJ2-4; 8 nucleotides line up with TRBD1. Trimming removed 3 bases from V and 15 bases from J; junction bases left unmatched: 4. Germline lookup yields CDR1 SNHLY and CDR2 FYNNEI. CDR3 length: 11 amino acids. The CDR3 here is CASSERQGTYF. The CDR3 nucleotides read TGTGCCAGCAGTGAGCGACAGGGGACGTACTTC.

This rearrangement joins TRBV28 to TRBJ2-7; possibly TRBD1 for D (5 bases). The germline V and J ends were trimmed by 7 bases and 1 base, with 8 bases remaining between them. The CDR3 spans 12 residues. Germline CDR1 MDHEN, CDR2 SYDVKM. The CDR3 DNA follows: TGTGCCAGCAATAGACAGTCCTACGAGCAGTACTTC. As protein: CASNRQSYEQYF.

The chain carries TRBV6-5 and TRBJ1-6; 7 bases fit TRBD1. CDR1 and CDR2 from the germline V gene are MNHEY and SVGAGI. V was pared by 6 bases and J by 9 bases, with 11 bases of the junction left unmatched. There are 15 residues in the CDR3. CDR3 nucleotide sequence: TGTGCCAGCAGCCTTACAGGGGACCCGGTTTCACCCCTCCACTTT. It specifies CASSLTGDPVSPLHF.

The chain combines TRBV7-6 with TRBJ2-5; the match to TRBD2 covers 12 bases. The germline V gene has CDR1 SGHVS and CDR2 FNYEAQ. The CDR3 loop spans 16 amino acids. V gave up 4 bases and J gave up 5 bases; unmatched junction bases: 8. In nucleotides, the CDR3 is TGTGCCAGCAGCTCGGCTAGCGGGGGGGCCTGGGAGACCCAGTACTTC. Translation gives CASSSASGGAWETQYF.

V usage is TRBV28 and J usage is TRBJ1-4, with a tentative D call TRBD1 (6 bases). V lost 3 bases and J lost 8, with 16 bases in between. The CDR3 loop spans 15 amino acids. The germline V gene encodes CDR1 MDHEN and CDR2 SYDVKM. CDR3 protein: CASSLPQGNGEKLFF. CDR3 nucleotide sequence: TGTGCCAGCAGTTTGCCCCAGGGGAACGGGGAAAAACTGTTTTTT.

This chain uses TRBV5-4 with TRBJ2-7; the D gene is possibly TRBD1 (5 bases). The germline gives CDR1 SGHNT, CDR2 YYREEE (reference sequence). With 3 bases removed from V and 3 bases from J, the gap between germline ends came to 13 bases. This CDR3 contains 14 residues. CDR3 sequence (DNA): TGTGCCAGCAGCTCGCCGCAGGGTAACTACGAGCAGTACTTC. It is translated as CASSSPQGNYEQYF.

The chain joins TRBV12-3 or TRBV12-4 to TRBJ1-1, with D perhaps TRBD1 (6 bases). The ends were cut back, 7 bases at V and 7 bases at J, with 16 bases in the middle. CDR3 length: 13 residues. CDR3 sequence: CASTTQGWGEAFF. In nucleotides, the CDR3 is TGTGCCAGCACCACCCAGGGGTGGGGTGAAGCTTTCTTT.

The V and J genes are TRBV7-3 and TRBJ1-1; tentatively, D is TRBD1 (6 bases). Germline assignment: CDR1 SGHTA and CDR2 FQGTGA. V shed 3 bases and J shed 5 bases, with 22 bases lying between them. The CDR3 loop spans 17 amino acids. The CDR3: CASSFGPIRGDKTEAFF. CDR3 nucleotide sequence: TGTGCCAGCAGCTTTGGCCCAATCAGGGGCGACAAGACTGAAGCTTTCTTT.

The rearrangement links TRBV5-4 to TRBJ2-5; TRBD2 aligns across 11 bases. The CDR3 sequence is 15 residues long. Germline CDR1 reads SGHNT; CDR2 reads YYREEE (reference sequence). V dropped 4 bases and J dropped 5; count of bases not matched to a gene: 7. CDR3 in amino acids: CASSVQLAGAETQYF. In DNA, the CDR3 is TGTGCCAGCAGCGTGCAACTAGCGGGGGCGGAGACCCAGTACTTC.

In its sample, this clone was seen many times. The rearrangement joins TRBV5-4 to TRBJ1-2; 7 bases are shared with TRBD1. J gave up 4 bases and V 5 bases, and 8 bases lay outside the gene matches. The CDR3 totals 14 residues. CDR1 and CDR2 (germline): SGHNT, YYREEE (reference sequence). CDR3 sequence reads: CASSFPGGPYGYTF. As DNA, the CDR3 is TGTGCCAGCAGTTTTCCAGGGGGACCCTATGGCTACACCTTC.

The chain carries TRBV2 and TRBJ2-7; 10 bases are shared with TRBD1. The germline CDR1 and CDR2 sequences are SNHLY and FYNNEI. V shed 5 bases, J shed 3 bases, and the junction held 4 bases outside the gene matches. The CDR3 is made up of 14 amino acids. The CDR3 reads CASSKGQGYYEQYF. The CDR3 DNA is TGTGCCAGCAGTAAGGGACAGGGGTACTACGAGCAGTACTTC.

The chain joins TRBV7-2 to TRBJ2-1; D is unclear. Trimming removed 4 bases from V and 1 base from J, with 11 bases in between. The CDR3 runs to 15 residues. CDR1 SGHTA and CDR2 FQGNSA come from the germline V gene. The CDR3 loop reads CASSSSAVSYNEQFF. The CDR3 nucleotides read TGTGCCAGCAGCTCCAGCGCGGTATCCTACAATGAGCAGTTCTTC.

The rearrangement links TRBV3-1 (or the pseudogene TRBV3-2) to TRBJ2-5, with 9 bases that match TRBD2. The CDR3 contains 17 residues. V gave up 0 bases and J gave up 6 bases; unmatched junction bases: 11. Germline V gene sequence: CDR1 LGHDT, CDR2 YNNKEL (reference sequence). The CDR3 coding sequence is TGTGCCAGCAGCCAAGAAGGGCGGAGCGGGGGGAGGAAGACCCAGTACTTC. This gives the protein CASSQEGRSGGRKTQYF.

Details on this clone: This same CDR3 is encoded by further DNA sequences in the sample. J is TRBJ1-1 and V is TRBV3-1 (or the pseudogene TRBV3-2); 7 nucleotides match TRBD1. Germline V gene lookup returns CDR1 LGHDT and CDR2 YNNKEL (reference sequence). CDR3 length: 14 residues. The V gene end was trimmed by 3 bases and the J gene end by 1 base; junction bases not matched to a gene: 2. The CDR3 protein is CASSQRTGNTEAFF. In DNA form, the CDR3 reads TGTGCCAGCAGCCAGAGGACAGGGAACACTGAAGCTTTCTTT.

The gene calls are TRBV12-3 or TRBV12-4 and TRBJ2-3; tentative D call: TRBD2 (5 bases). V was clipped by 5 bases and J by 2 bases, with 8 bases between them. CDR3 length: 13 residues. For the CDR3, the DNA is TGTGCCAGCAGTCGGAGGTACACAGATACGCAGTATTTT. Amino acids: CASSRRYTDTQYF.

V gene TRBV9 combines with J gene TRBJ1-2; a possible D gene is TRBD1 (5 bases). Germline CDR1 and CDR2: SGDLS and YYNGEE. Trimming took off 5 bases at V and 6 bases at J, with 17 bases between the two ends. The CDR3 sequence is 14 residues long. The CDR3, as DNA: TGTGCCAGCAGTTACCAGGGATCTTGGGATGGCTACACCTTC. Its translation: CASSYQGSWDGYTF. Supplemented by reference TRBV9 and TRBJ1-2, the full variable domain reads DSGVTQTPKHLITATGQRVTLRCSPRSGDLSVYWYQQSLDQGLQFLIQYYNGEERAKGNILERFSAQQFPDLHSELNLSSLELGDSALYFCASSYQGSWDGYTFGSGTRLTVV.

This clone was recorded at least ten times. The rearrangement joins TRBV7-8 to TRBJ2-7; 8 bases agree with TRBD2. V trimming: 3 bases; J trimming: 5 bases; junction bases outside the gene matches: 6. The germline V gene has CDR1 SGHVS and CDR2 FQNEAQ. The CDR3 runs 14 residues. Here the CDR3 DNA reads TGTGCCAGCAGCTTGGGCGGGAGGACCCACGAGCAGTACTTC. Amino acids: CASSLGGRTHEQYF.

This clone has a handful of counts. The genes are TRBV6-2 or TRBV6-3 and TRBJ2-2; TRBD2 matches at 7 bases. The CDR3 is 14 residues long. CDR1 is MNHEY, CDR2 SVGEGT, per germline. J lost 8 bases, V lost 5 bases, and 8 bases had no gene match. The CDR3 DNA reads TGTGCCAGCAGTACCGGACTAGGAGGAGGGGAGCTGTTTTTT. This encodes CASSTGLGGGELFF.

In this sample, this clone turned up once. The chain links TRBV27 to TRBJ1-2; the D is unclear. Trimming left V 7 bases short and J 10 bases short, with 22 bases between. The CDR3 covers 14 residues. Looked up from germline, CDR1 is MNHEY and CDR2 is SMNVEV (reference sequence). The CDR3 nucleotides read TGTGCCAGCACTCTACTTACGGGTTCTCCTATCTACACCTTC. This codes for CASTLLTGSPIYTF.